The rows below give T cell receptor beta chains drawn from one sample of a study of blood T cell repertoires in COVID-19. This table comes from immunoSEQ multiplex PCR, and its TCRdb copy is limited to in-frame clones, with some not included. The sample has approximately 80,000 clones, approximately 86% seen once. The sequenced sample consisted of peripheral blood. The source is a man aged 35 to 55 with acute or convalescent COVID-19. The CDR3 runs from the conserved cysteine through the conserved F or W. The D gene is left open where the match is weak. Clone size, where shown, is once, few, many, or a class for clones that have expanded.

V gene: TRBV30
clone size: once
D gene: NA
J gene: TRBJ1-6
CDR3 protein: CAWRPGPGPPPRF
CDR3 DNA: TGTGCCTGGAGACCGGGTCCAGGGCCCCCTCCAAGATTT

V gene: TRBV5-1
clone size: NA
D gene: TRBD1
J gene: TRBJ1-6
CDR3 protein: CASARQGASPLHF
CDR3 DNA: TGCGCCAGCGCCAGACAGGGAGCTTCACCCCTCCACTTT

V gene: TRBV2
clone size: few
D gene: TRBD1
J gene: TRBJ1-2
CDR3 protein: CASSPRTGYGYTF
CDR3 DNA: TGTGCCAGCAGTCCCCGGACAGGTTATGGCTACACCTTC

V gene: TRBV5-1
clone size: NA
D gene: TRBD2
J gene: TRBJ2-1
CDR3 protein: CASSPGTTAYNEQFF
CDR3 DNA: TGCGCCAGCAGCCCCGGGACTACCGCCTACAATGAGCAGTTCTTC

V gene: TRBV6-1
clone size: NA
D gene: NA
J gene: TRBJ2-2
CDR3 protein: CASSEVWRTGELFF
CDR3 DNA: TGTGCCAGCAGTGAAGTATGGCGGACCGGGGAGCTGTTTTTT

V gene: TRBV30
clone size: NA
D gene: NA
J gene: TRBJ2-7
CDR3 protein: CAWSFRGVYEQYF
CDR3 DNA: TGTGCCTGGAGTTTCAGGGGGGTGTACGAGCAGTACTTC

V gene: TRBV6-4
clone size: NA
D gene: NA
J gene: TRBJ2-1
CDR3 protein: CARPNQVSNEQFF
CDR3 DNA: TGTGCCAGGCCCAATCAGGTTAGCAATGAGCAGTTCTTC

V gene: TRBV6-5
clone size: NA
D gene: TRBD2
J gene: TRBJ2-7
CDR3 protein: CASSPAGVQPYEQYF
CDR3 DNA: TGTGCCAGCAGTCCAGCGGGGGTTCAACCCTACGAGCAGTACTTC

V gene: TRBV6-2/TRBV6-3
clone size: NA
D gene: NA
J gene: TRBJ1-5
CDR3 protein: CASSSRETGLGQPQHF
CDR3 DNA: TGTGCCAGCAGTTCCCGCGAAACAGGGTTGGGACAGCCCCAGCATTTT

V gene: TRBV15
clone size: NA
D gene: TRBD2
J gene: TRBJ2-5
CDR3 protein: CASAVRLAGEETQYF
CDR3 DNA: TGTGCCAGCGCTGTGCGACTAGCGGGAGAAGAGACCCAGTACTTC

V gene: TRBV5-4
clone size: NA
D gene: TRBD2
J gene: TRBJ2-3
CDR3 protein: CASSLGPAGADTQYF
CDR3 DNA: TGTGCCAGCAGCTTGGGCCCCGCGGGAGCAGATACGCAGTATTTT

V gene: TRBV18
clone size: once
D gene: NA
J gene: TRBJ1-6
CDR3 protein: CASSPPRSNSPLHF
CDR3 DNA: TGTGCCAGCTCACCACCGAGGTCTAATTCACCCCTCCACTTT

V gene: TRBV6-5
clone size: NA
D gene: NA
J gene: TRBJ1-5
CDR3 protein: CARAGGWNQPQHF
CDR3 DNA: TGTGCCAGAGCTGGAGGTTGGAATCAGCCCCAGCATTTT

V gene: TRBV11-2
clone size: NA
D gene: TRBD1
J gene: TRBJ2-3
CDR3 protein: CASSAGQGALGTQYF
CDR3 DNA: TGTGCCAGCAGCGCGGGACAGGGGGCCTTGGGTACGCAGTATTTT

V gene: TRBV4-2
clone size: NA
D gene: TRBD1
J gene: TRBJ1-4
CDR3 protein: CASSLTRQGGEKLFF
CDR3 DNA: TGTGCCAGCAGCCTTACTAGACAGGGAGGTGAAAAACTGTTTTTT

V gene: TRBV12-5
clone size: NA
D gene: NA
J gene: TRBJ2-7
CDR3 protein: CASGLGSPSGEQYF
CDR3 DNA: TGTGCTAGTGGTTTGGGTTCCCCGAGCGGCGAGCAGTACTTC

V gene: TRBV19
clone size: NA
D gene: TRBD1
J gene: TRBJ1-2
CDR3 protein: CASSIDPGTGGSISGYTF
CDR3 DNA: TGTGCCAGTAGTATAGACCCCGGGACAGGGGGTTCGATTAGTGGCTACACCTTC

V gene: TRBV9
clone size: few
D gene: TRBD1
J gene: TRBJ2-7
CDR3 protein: CASSAGTGPYEQYF
CDR3 DNA: TGTGCCAGCAGCGCAGGGACAGGGCCGTACGAGCAGTACTTC

V gene: TRBV27
clone size: once
D gene: TRBD1
J gene: TRBJ1-2
CDR3 protein: CASSLGQGTWNGYTF
CDR3 DNA: TGTGCCAGCAGCCTGGGACAGGGGACTTGGAATGGCTACACCTTC

V gene: TRBV5-1
clone size: NA
D gene: TRBD1
J gene: TRBJ1-1
CDR3 protein: CASSLRDREGLGSTEAFF
CDR3 DNA: TGCGCCAGCAGCCTCCGGGACAGGGAGGGGTTGGGTTCCACTGAAGCTTTCTTT

V gene: TRBV30
clone size: NA
D gene: NA
J gene: TRBJ2-7
CDR3 protein: CAWRLRRHEQYF
CDR3 DNA: TGTGCCTGGAGGTTGAGGCGCCACGAGCAGTACTTC

V gene: TRBV6-5
clone size: few
D gene: NA
J gene: TRBJ1-5
CDR3 protein: CATLPEGNQPQHF
CDR3 DNA: TGTGCCACACTCCCTGAGGGAAATCAGCCCCAGCATTTT

V gene: TRBV5-6
clone size: NA
D gene: NA
J gene: TRBJ1-6
CDR3 protein: CASSLNPDNNSPLHF
CDR3 DNA: TGTGCCAGCAGCTTAAACCCAGATAATAATTCACCCCTCCACTTT

V gene: TRBV30
clone size: NA
D gene: TRBD2
J gene: TRBJ2-7
CDR3 protein: CAWSPGRGDEQYF
CDR3 DNA: TGTGCCTGGAGCCCCGGACGGGGGGACGAGCAGTACTTC

V gene: TRBV19
clone size: NA
D gene: NA
J gene: TRBJ1-6
CDR3 protein: CASRRDVQSNSPLHF
CDR3 DNA: TGTGCCAGTAGGCGGGACGTTCAGTCCAATTCACCCCTCCACTTT

V gene: TRBV6-2/TRBV6-3
clone size: once
D gene: NA
J gene: TRBJ1-6
CDR3 protein: CASSYQVPDSPLHF
CDR3 DNA: TGTGCCAGCAGTTATCAGGTCCCCGATTCACCCCTCCACTTT

V gene: TRBV5-1
clone size: NA
D gene: NA
J gene: TRBJ1-4
CDR3 protein: CASSKGRASEKLFF
CDR3 DNA: TGCGCCAGCAGCAAGGGCAGGGCGAGTGAAAAACTGTTTTTT

V gene: TRBV19
clone size: NA
D gene: TRBD1
J gene: TRBJ2-3
CDR3 protein: CASSIRGQGITDTQYF
CDR3 DNA: TGTGCCAGTAGTATACGGGGACAGGGGATCACAGATACGCAGTATTTT

V gene: TRBV6-5
clone size: NA
D gene: TRBD1
J gene: TRBJ2-7
CDR3 protein: CASRRQGTSYEQYF
CDR3 DNA: TGTGCCAGCAGGCGACAGGGGACCTCCTACGAGCAGTACTTC

V gene: TRBV4-1
clone size: NA
D gene: TRBD1
J gene: TRBJ2-1
CDR3 protein: CASSRAGQGAYNEQFF
CDR3 DNA: TGCGCCAGCAGCCGCGCGGGACAGGGGGCCTACAATGAGCAGTTCTTC

V gene: TRBV7-9
clone size: once
D gene: NA
J gene: TRBJ1-3
CDR3 protein: CASSSAGSGNTIYF
CDR3 DNA: TGTGCCAGCAGCTCCGCGGGGTCTGGAAACACCATATATTTT

V gene: TRBV13
clone size: NA
D gene: NA
J gene: TRBJ1-1
CDR3 protein: CASSLDTDGMNTEAFF
CDR3 DNA: TGTGCCAGCAGCTTAGACACAGATGGAATGAACACTGAAGCTTTCTTT

V gene: TRBV30
clone size: NA
D gene: NA
J gene: TRBJ2-1
CDR3 protein: CAWSVLLGVNEQFF
CDR3 DNA: TGTGCCTGGAGTGTACTCCTCGGGGTCAATGAGCAGTTCTTC

V gene: TRBV15
clone size: NA
D gene: TRBD1
J gene: TRBJ2-5
CDR3 protein: CATSTDRGEETQYF
CDR3 DNA: TGTGCCACCAGCACGGACAGGGGGGAGGAGACCCAGTACTTC

V gene: TRBV6-5
clone size: NA
D gene: NA
J gene: TRBJ1-2
CDR3 protein: CASSYSIEFGGYTF
CDR3 DNA: TGTGCCAGCAGTTACTCGATTGAGTTCGGTGGCTACACCTTC

V gene: TRBV11-2
clone size: many
D gene: TRBD2
J gene: TRBJ2-7
CDR3 protein: CASSLAGGTYEQYF
CDR3 DNA: TGTGCCAGCAGCCTAGCGGGAGGGACCTACGAGCAGTACTTC

V gene: TRBV6-1
clone size: NA
D gene: TRBD1
J gene: TRBJ1-1
CDR3 protein: CASSERDSLLNTEAFF
CDR3 DNA: TGTGCCAGCAGTGAACGGGACAGCCTCCTGAACACTGAAGCTTTCTTT

V gene: TRBV14
clone size: few
D gene: NA
J gene: TRBJ2-2
CDR3 protein: CASSQGLATGELFF
CDR3 DNA: TGTGCCAGCAGCCAAGGGCTAGCGACCGGGGAGCTGTTTTTT